These 8 T cell receptor beta chains came from one sample sequenced in a study of cytomegalovirus exposure and HLA in healthy donors. The PCR had 60 Vbeta and 13 Jbeta primers. Assay: immunoSEQ multiplex PCR; the TCRdb copy retains only in-frame clones and omits some. Altogether 200,000 to 250,000 clones are present, 82% being singletons, with the ten largest covering 5.4%. Material: PBMCs. The source is a woman aged 35 to 49 in good health and CMV-seropositive.

V gene TRBV7-2 combines with J gene TRBJ1-2; D perhaps matches TRBD1 (6 bases). The CDR3 has 17 amino acids. Germline CDR1 reads SGHTA; CDR2 reads FQGNSA. With 1 base removed from V and 2 bases from J, the gap between germline ends came to 17 bases. The CDR3 coding sequence is TGTGCCAGCAGCTTAGGTTGGGCAGGGGCCGAGAACTATGGCTACACCTTC. It encodes CASSLGWAGAENYGYTF.

CDR3 nucleotides: TGTGCCAGCAGCTTAAAGGATGGGAGGCCAAACTCCCTCAATGAGCAGTTCTTC. Protein: CASSLKDGRPNSLNEQFF. The V gene is TRBV7-9, the J gene TRBJ2-1; tentative D call: TRBD2 (6 bases). V shed 2 bases and J shed 6 bases, with 23 bases lying between them. Germline CDR1 is SEHNR and CDR2 is FQNEAQ (reference sequence). CDR3 length equals 18 residues.

The V and J genes are TRBV9 and TRBJ2-2, with no clear D. Deletions cut 2 bases from V and 1 base from J, with 6 bases between. CDR1 SGDLS and CDR2 YYNGEE come from the germline V gene. There are 14 residues in the CDR3. CDR3: CASSVTLNTGELFF. CDR3 sequence (DNA): TGTGCCAGCAGCGTTACATTGAACACCGGGGAGCTGTTTTTT. Complete variable domain (other parts from reference TRBV9 and TRBJ2-2): DSGVTQTPKHLITATGQRVTLRCSPRSGDLSVYWYQQSLDQGLQFLIQYYNGEERAKGNILERFSAQQFPDLHSELNLSSLELGDSALYFCASSVTLNTGELFFGEGSRLTVL.

This clone was counted between two and nine times. This chain joins TRBV5-5 and TRBJ2-7; tentatively, D is TRBD2 (5 bases). The CDR3 spans 14 residues. CDR1 and CDR2 (germline): SGHKS, YYEKEE (reference sequence). V was clipped by 0 bases and J by 2 bases, with 9 bases between them. CDR3 region: CASSLAAGTYEQYF. The DNA of the CDR3 is TGTGCCAGCAGCTTGGCTGCCGGGACCTACGAGCAGTACTTC.

This clone was recorded a few times. The chain recombines TRBV6-6 with TRBJ2-1; 13 bases are a match to TRBD2. This CDR3 comprises 14 residues. CDR1 is MNHNY, CDR2 SVGAGI, per germline (reference sequence). V gave up 7 bases and J gave up 11 bases; unmatched junction bases: 8. The CDR3 protein is CASKGTSGAGKQFF. The CDR3, as DNA: TGTGCCAGCAAGGGGACTAGCGGGGCAGGGAAGCAGTTCTTC.

V and J are TRBV2 and TRBJ2-1; TRBD2 agrees at 10 bases. This CDR3 has 14 residues. Unmatched junction bases numbered 3, after V lost 8 bases and J lost 2 bases. Germline V gene lookup returns CDR1 SNHLY and CDR2 FYNNEI. The CDR3 spells CASQSGGAYNEQFF. CDR3 DNA: TGTGCCAGCCAAAGCGGGGGGGCCTACAATGAGCAGTTCTTC.

As to this clone: Its ends do not fully match the called genes, so a read error is possible. The rearrangement joins TRBV7-2 to TRBJ2-1; 9 nucleotides align to TRBD2. This CDR3 contains 12 residues. CDR1 and CDR2 (germline): SGHTA, FQGNSA. The CDR3 spells CASSLYGGRALF. The CDR3 region has the DNA TGTGCCAGCAGCTTATACGGCGGGAGGGCGCTCTTC.

The genes are TRBV10-3 and TRBJ2-1; the match to TRBD2 covers 7 bases. CDR1 ENHRY and CDR2 SYGVKD come from the germline V gene. CDR3 length: 14 amino acids. J gave up 5 bases and V 7 bases, and 8 bases lay outside the gene matches. The CDR3 DNA reads as TGTGCCATCAACCCGGGACTAAGCGACAATGAGCAGTTCTTC. Protein: CAINPGLSDNEQFF.